This T cell receptor (beta chain) is from a study of shared clonotypes between healthy human individuals. V shed 5 bases, J shed 1 base, and the junction held 7 bases outside the gene matches. There are 15 residues in the CDR3. Germline V gene data show CDR1 as SEHNR and CDR2 as FQNEAQ (reference sequence). Everyone who donated was a Caucasian adult who lived in Nashville, Tennessee. This table comes from immunoSEQ multiplex PCR, and its TCRdb copy is limited to in-frame clones, with some not included. The sample lists millions of clones; roughly nine tenths were seen once. The receptor was isolated from a young man in good health. The chain couples TRBV7-9 to TRBJ2-5, with TRBD1 identical over 7 bases. The sample was naive CD4+ T cells sorted from blood. Noted subset: CD45RA+ positively selected. The CDR3 protein is CASSRDRVFQETQYF. Here the CDR3 DNA reads TGTGCCAGCAGCCGCGACAGGGTGTTCCAAGAGACCCAGTACTTC.